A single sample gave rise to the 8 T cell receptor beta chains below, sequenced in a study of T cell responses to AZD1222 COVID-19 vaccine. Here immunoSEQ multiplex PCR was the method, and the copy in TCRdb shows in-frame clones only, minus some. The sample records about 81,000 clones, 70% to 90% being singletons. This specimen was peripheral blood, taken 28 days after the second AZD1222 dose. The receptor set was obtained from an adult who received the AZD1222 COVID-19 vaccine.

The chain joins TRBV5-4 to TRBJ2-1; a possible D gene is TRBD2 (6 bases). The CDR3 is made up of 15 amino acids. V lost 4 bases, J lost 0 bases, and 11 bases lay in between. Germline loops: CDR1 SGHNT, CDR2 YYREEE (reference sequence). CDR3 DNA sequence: TGTGCCAGCAGCGGGAGGCGGGACTCCTACAATGAGCAGTTCTTC. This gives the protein CASSGRRDSYNEQFF.

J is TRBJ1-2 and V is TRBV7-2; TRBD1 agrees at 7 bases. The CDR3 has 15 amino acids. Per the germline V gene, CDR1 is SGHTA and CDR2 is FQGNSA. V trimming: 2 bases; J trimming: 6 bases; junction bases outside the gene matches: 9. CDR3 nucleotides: TGTGCCAGCAGCTTATATGGGGCGCAGGGGGATGGCTACACCTTC. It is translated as CASSLYGAQGDGYTF.

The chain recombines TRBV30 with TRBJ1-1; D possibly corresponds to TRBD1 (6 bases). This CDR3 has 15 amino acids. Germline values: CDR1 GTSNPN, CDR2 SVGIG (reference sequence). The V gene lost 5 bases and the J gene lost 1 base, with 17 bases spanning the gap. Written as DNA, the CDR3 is TGTGCCTGGTTACCCAGGGGAGGCGAGAACACTGAAGCTTTCTTT. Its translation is CAWLPRGGENTEAFF.

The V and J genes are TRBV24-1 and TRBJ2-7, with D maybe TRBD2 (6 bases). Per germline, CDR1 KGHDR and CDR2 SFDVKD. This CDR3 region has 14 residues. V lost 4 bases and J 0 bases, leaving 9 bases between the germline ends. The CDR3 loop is CATSETGSSYEQYF. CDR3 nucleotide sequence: TGTGCCACCAGTGAGACCGGGAGCTCCTACGAGCAGTACTTC.

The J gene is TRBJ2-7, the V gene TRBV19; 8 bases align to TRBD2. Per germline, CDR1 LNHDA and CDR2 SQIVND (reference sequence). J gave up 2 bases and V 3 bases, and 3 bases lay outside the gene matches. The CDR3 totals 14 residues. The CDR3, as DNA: TGTGCCAGTAGTATCGGGGGGGCAGCCTACGAGCAGTACTTC. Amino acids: CASSIGGAAYEQYF.

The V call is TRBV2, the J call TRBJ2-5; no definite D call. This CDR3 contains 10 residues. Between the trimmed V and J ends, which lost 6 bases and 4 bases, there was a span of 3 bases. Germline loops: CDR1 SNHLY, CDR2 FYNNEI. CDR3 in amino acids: CASRIETQYF. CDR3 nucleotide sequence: TGTGCCAGCAGAATAGAGACCCAGTACTTC.

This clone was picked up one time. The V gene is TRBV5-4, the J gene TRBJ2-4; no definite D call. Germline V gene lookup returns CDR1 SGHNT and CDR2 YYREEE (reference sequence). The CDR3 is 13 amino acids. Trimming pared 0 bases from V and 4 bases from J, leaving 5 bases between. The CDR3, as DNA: TGTGCCAGCAGCTTGGACTGGAAAAACATTCAGTACTTC. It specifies CASSLDWKNIQYF.

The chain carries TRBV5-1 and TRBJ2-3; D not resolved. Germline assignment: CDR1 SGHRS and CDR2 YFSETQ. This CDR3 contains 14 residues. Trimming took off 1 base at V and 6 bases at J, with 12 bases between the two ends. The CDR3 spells CASSLRVPVDTQYF. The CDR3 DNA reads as TGCGCCAGCAGCTTGCGAGTCCCCGTGGATACGCAGTATTTT.